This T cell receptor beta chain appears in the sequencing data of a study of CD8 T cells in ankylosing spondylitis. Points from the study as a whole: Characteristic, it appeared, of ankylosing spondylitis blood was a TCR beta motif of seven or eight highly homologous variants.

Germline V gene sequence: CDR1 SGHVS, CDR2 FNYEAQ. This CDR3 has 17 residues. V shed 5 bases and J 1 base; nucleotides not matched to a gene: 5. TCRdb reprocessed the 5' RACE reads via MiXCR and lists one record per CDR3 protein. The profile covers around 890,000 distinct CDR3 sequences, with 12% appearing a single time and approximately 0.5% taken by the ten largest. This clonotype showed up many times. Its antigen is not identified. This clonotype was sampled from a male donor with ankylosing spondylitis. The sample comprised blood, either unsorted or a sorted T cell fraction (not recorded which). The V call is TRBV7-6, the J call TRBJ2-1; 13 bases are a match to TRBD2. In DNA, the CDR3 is TGTGCCAGCAGCCGTACACTAGCGGGAGGGTCCTACAATGAGCAGTTCTTC. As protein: CASSRTLAGGSYNEQFF. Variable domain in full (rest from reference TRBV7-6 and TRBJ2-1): GAGVSQSPRYKVTKRGQDVALRCDPISGHVSLYWYRQALGQGPEFLTYFNYEAQQDKSGLPNDRFSAERPEGSISTLTIQRTEQRDSAMYRCASSRTLAGGSYNEQFFGPGTRLTVL.